This T cell receptor beta chain is from a study of siplizumab effects on memory and regulatory T cells (dated by TCRdb to the late 2010s). Turning to the overall study: The study examined how the anti-CD2 antibody siplizumab affects alloreactive T-cell subsets in allogeneic mixed lymphocyte reactions built from human PBMCs.

CDR1 and CDR2 are read off the germline V gene as MGHDK and SYGVNS. After removal of 3 bases from V and 8 bases from J, the junction retains 11 bases not matched to a gene. CDR3 length: 16 amino acids, cysteine to phenylalanine. CDR3 DNA is the only sequence kept; it has 48 bases, read in frame from the first base. The paper's findings and limits, for the study overall: Because sequences at frequencies below about 10^-5 were poorly captured, only a minor fraction of alloreactive clones could be mapped back to unstimulated subsets. The suppressive function of proliferating Tregs from siplizumab cultures was not functionally confirmed. The cumulative frequency of alloreactive sequences traceable to unstimulated CD4+ memory T cells was significantly reduced by siplizumab. Among mappable alloreactive CD4+ clones, the Treg-derived fraction averaged around 63% with siplizumab versus 25% to 30% in control reactions. Unstimulated naive T cells appeared to be more diverse than memory T cells, and naive cells seemed to make a substantial contribution to the alloresponse. About 80-97% of proliferating CD4+ or CD8+ clones could not be given a naive or memory phenotype.

Sorted unstimulated T cells and proliferating T cells recovered from mixed lymphocyte reactions underwent TCRbeta CDR3 sequencing. Fresh whole blood from approximately 10 HLA-typed healthy donors was used to isolate PBMCs. Notes on this clone: There is no known antigen for this receptor. Base qualities are not recorded, but no much larger clone differs from it by a single base.

The protocol used for the library was the immunoSEQ multiplex PCR assay. Approximately 100,000 TCR templates per sample were assayed on the deep sequencing platform. Genomic DNA extracted from sorted T cells was used for TCRbeta CDR3 sequencing. The published analysis was carried out like this. The R programming language was used for clonal analysis of TCRbeta CDR3 data. Unstimulated samples were compared with post-reaction CFSE-low samples to define alloreactive CD4+ and CD8+ clones. Alloreactive CD4+ clones were assigned to regulatory or non-regulatory origin by matching sequences to sorted unstimulated Treg and non-Treg repertoires. The table comes from immuneACCESS by way of TCRdb, which keeps in-frame sequences with V and J called. Part of the clones is missing from these tables; in studies checked, under half for an unresolved V gene and the rest for unknown reasons. V and J calls and clone size are copied from that table; D and trimming were computed from the DNA. The sample table contains fewer than 130,000 clones; only one count was recorded for roughly 92% of them. 1.3% of the sample is held by the ten biggest clonotypes.

This clonotype was sampled from a human donor in good health. Specimen: CD4+ T cells sorted from blood. This receptor chain uses TRBV25-1 and TRBJ2-2, and TRBD1 matches 8 of the central bases. The CDR3 here reads CASSDLRQGRIGELFF. The DNA sequence is as follows: TGTGCCAGCAGTGACCTACGACAGGGGAGGATTGGGGAGCTGTTTTTT.